One and the same sample provided the 14 T cell receptor beta chains below, sequenced in a study of cytomegalovirus exposure and HLA in healthy donors. The PCR ran on 60 Vbeta and 13 Jbeta primers. Libraries were prepared by immunoSEQ multiplex PCR; TCRdb keeps only in-frame clonotypes and omits some of them. The table includes around 90,000 clones, approximately 64% detected once. Sequencing was performed on PBMCs. The receptors were gathered from a boy between 10 and 17 years old in good health and CMV-seropositive.

The chain carries TRBV6-6 and TRBJ2-7; perhaps TRBD1 as D (6 bases). The CDR3 is 13 residues long. Germline CDR1 MNHNY, CDR2 SVGAGI (reference sequence). Trimming left V 6 bases short and J 0 bases short, with 9 bases between. The CDR3: CASRTGSSYEQYF. The CDR3 bases are TGTGCCAGCAGGACAGGAAGCTCCTACGAGCAGTACTTC.

This chain connects TRBV2 to TRBJ1-2, with 11 bases aligning to TRBD1. The CDR3 loop spans 13 amino acids. Trimming took 6 bases from V and 4 from J; bases not matched to a gene: 1. Looked up from germline, CDR1 is SNHLY and CDR2 is FYNNEI. In DNA form, the CDR3 reads TGTGCCAGCAGAGGGACAGGGGGCTATGGCTACACCTTC. It codes for CASRGTGGYGYTF.

This rearrangement joins TRBV7-9 to TRBJ2-4; 7 nucleotides match TRBD2. Germline trimming cut 3 bases from V and 2 bases from J; bases unmatched to any gene: 4. Germline CDR1 reads SEHNR; CDR2 reads FQNEAQ (reference sequence). The CDR3 covers 15 residues. The DNA for the CDR3 is TGTGCCAGCAGCTTCGGGACTATATCCAAAAACATTCAGTACTTC. Its protein product is CASSFGTISKNIQYF.

J is TRBJ2-7 and V is TRBV11-2, with a weak D call TRBD1 (5 bases). In germline, CDR1 is SGHAT, CDR2 FQNNGV. Trimming removed 5 bases from V and 4 bases from J, with 15 bases in between. This CDR3 is built from 14 residues. The CDR3, as DNA: TGTGCCAGCAGCCCGACAATCACAGGATACGAGCAGTACTTC. It is translated as CASSPTITGYEQYF.

The rearrangement uses TRBV19 and TRBJ1-1, with D possibly TRBD1 on 5 matching bases. V was cut by 6 bases and J by 2 bases, with 10 bases left in between. The CDR3 has 13 residues. The germline V gene encodes CDR1 LNHDA and CDR2 SQIVND (reference sequence). CDR3 DNA sequence: TGTGCCAGTAGCCAGGGAACCAACACTGAAGCTTTCTTT. Its protein product is CASSQGTNTEAFF.

J is TRBJ1-5 and V is TRBV27; D may be TRBD1 (6 bases). The CDR3 has 13 residues. V lost 5 bases and J 6 bases, leaving 11 bases between the germline ends. The germline V gene encodes CDR1 MNHEY and CDR2 SMNVEV (reference sequence). The CDR3 coding sequence is TGTGCCAGCAGTCCACAGGGTTCTCAGCCCCAGCATTTT. Protein product: CASSPQGSQPQHF.

The J gene is TRBJ1-5, the V gene TRBV4-3, with no clear D. Germline assignment: CDR1 LGHNA and CDR2 YSLEER. The V end was cut by 0 bases, the J end by 7 bases, with 7 bases between. The CDR3 runs 13 residues. CDR3 coding DNA: TGCGCCAGCAGCCAAGAAGTCAGGCAGCCCCAGCATTTT. The encoded protein is CASSQEVRQPQHF.

The V and J genes are TRBV9 and TRBJ2-1; D is unresolved. The CDR3 totals 14 residues. The germline V gene has CDR1 SGDLS and CDR2 YYNGEE. V was pared by 3 bases and J by 3 bases, with 10 bases between. CDR3 sequence reads: CASSASGNYNEQFF. In DNA, the CDR3 is TGTGCCAGCAGCGCCTCAGGAAACTACAATGAGCAGTTCTTC.

The genes are TRBV7-9 and TRBJ2-6, with 8 positions matching TRBD2. There are 19 residues in the CDR3. V lost 5 bases and J lost 0; bases outside the gene matches: 12. CDR1 is SEHNR and CDR2 is FQNEAQ in the germline V gene (reference sequence). CDR3 nucleotides: TGTGCCAGCAGCCGGTCGGGGGGGGAAACGGGCTCTGGGGCCAACGTCCTGACTTTC. This encodes CASSRSGGETGSGANVLTF. Supplemented by reference TRBV7-9 and TRBJ2-6, the full variable domain reads DTGVSQNPRHKITKRGQNVTFRCDPISEHNRLYWYRQTLGQGPEFLTYFQNEAQLEKSRLLSDRFSAERPKGSFSTLEIQRTEQGDSAMYLCASSRSGGETGSGANVLTFGAGSRLTVL.

The chain combines TRBV5-1 with TRBJ2-2, with D maybe TRBD1 (7 bases). Germline CDR1 and CDR2: SGHRS and YFSETQ. The CDR3 has 17 residues. V lost 5 bases and J 1 base, leaving 18 bases between the germline ends. The CDR3 spells CASSTGGGGLNTGELFF. The CDR3 nucleotides are TGCGCCAGCAGTACCGGTGGAGGGGGCTTGAACACCGGGGAGCTGTTTTTT.

This clone was recorded a few times. One junction end disagrees with the germline gene, perhaps due to a read error. V gene TRBV7-9 combines with J gene TRBJ2-7, with TRBD1 matching 10 bases. Germline assignment: CDR1 SEHNR and CDR2 FQNEAQ (reference sequence). The CDR3 length is 12 residues. CDR3 residues: CASSLVLGQGFF. Written as DNA, the CDR3 is TGTGCCAGCAGCTTAGTTCTGGGACAGGGGTTCTTC.

This clone was detected a few times. The chain joins TRBV28 to TRBJ2-5; D is perhaps TRBD1 (5 bases). Germline V gives CDR1 MDHEN, CDR2 SYDVKM. V lost 6 bases and J lost 5, with 22 bases in between. The CDR3 loop spans 16 amino acids. The CDR3 DNA is TGTGCCAGCAGCCCCCAGGGTTTCGCTGTTTCGGAGACCCAGTACTTC. It codes for CASSPQGFAVSETQYF.

The gene calls are TRBV6-5 and TRBJ1-1; 10 nucleotides align to TRBD1. V lost 5 bases to trimming and J lost 9 bases; unmatched junction nucleotides: 12. This CDR3 spans 15 amino acids. Germline V gene lookup returns CDR1 MNHEY and CDR2 SVGAGI. CDR3 sequence reads: CASSPPGQGRSQAFF. DNA of the CDR3: TGTGCCAGCAGTCCCCCGGGACAGGGGAGGAGTCAAGCTTTCTTT.

The V and J genes are TRBV2 and TRBJ2-7, with 8 bases identical to TRBD1. The length of the CDR3 is 13 residues. Germline V CDR1 and CDR2: SNHLY, FYNNEI. V lost 6 bases to trimming and J lost 3 bases; unmatched junction nucleotides: 4. As DNA, the CDR3 is TGTGCCAGCAGAGGACAGGGCCGCTACGAGCAGTACTTC. It is translated as CASRGQGRYEQYF.